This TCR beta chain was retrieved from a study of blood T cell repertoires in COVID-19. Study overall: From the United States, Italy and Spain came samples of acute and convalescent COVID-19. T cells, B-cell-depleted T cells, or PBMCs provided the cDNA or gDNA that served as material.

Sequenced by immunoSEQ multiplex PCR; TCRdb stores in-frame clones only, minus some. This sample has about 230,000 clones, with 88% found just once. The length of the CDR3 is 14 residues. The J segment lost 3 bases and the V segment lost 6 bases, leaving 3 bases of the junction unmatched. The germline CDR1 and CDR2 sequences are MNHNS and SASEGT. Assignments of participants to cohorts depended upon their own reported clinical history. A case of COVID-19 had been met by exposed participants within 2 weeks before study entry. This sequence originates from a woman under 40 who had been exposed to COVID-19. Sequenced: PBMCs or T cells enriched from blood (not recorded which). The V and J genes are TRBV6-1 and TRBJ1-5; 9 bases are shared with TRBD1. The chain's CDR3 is CASRTGGSNQPQHF. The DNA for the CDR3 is TGTGCCAGCAGAACAGGGGGCTCCAATCAGCCCCAGCATTTT.